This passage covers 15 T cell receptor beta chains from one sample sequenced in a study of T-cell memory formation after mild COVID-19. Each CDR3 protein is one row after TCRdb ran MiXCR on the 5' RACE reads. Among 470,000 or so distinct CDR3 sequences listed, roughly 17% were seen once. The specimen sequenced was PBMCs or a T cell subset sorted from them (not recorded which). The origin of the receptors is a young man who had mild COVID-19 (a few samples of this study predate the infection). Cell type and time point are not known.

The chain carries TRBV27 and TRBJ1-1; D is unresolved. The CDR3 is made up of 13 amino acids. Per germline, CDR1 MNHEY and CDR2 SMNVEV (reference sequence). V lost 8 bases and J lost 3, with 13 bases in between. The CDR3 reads CASLPWVDTEAFF. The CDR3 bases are TGTGCCAGCCTACCGTGGGTGGACACTGAAGCTTTCTTT.

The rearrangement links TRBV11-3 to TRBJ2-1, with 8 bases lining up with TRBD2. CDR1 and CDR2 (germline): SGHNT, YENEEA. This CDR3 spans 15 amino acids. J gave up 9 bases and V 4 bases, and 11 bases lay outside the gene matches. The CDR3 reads CASSSRLAPEGEQFF. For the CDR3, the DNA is TGTGCCAGCAGCTCCCGACTAGCGCCGGAGGGTGAGCAGTTCTTC.

The CDR3 spells CASSHRQGEAGLAFF. The CDR3 DNA is TGTGCCAGCAGTCATCGACAGGGGGAAGCTGGTCTAGCTTTCTTT. V gene TRBV25-1 combines with J gene TRBJ1-1; 9 bases match TRBD1. Trimming removed 5 bases from V and 10 bases from J; junction bases left unmatched: 14. The CDR3 length is 15 residues. Looked up from germline, CDR1 is MGHDK and CDR2 is SYGVNS.

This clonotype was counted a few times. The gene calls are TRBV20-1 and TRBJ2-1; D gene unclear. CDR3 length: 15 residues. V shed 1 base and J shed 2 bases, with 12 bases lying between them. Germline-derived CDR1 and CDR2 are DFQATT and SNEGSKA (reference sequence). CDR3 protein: CSARAVGRTYNEQFF. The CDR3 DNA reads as TGCAGTGCTAGAGCGGTAGGACGGACCTACAATGAGCAGTTCTTC.

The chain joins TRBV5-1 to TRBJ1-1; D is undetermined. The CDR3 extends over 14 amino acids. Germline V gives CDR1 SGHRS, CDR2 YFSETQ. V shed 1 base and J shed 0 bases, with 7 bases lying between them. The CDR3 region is CASSLTDMNTEAFF. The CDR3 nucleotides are TGCGCCAGCAGCTTGACAGACATGAACACTGAAGCTTTCTTT.

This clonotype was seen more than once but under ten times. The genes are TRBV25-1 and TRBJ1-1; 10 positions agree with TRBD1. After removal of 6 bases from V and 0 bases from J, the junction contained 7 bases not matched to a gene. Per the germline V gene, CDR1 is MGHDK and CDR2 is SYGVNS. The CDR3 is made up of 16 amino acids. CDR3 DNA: TGTGCCAGCAGAACCGACAGGGGGCTGTTGAACACTGAAGCTTTCTTT. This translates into CASRTDRGLLNTEAFF.

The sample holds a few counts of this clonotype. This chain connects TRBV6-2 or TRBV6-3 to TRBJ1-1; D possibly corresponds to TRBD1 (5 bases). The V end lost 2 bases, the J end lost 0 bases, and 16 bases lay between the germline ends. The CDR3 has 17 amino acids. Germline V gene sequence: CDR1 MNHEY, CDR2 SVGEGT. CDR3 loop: CASSYPLSIGVNTEAFF. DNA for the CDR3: TGTGCCAGCAGTTACCCCCTCTCAATAGGGGTGAACACTGAAGCTTTCTTT.

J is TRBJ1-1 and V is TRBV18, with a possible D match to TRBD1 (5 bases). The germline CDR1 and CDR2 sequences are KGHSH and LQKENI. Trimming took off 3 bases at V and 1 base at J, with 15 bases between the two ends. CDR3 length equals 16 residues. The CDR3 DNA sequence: TGTGCCAGCTCACCCAATGCCGGGACGGGGAACACTGAAGCTTTCTTT. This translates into CASSPNAGTGNTEAFF.

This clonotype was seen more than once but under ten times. The CDR3 spells CASSSTRDRGRDETQYF. DNA of the CDR3: TGTGCCAGCAGCTCTACCCGGGACAGGGGGCGCGATGAGACCCAGTACTTC. The chain joins TRBV12-3 or TRBV12-4 to TRBJ2-5; 12 positions agree with TRBD1. V lost 6 bases to trimming and J lost 5 bases; unmatched junction nucleotides: 13. The CDR3 covers 17 residues.

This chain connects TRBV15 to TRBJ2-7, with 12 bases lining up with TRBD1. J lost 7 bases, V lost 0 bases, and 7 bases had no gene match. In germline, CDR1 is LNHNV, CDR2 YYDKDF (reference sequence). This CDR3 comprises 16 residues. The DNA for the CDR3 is TGTGCCACCAGCAGAGATGGGGGACAGGGGGCGCGGGAGCAGTACGTC. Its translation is CATSRDGGQGAREQYV.

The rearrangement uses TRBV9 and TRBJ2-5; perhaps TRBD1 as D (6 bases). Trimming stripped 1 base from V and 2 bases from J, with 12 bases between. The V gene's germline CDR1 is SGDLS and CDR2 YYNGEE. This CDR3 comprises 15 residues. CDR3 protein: CASSVSGQPQETQYF. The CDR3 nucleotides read TGTGCCAGCAGCGTATCCGGACAGCCTCAAGAGACCCAGTACTTC.

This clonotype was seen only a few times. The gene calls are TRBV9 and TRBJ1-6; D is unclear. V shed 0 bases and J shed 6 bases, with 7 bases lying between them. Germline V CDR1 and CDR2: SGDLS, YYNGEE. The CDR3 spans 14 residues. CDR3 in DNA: TGTGCCAGCAGCGTAGTTGCGGCTAATTCACCCCTCCACTTT. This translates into CASSVVAANSPLHF.

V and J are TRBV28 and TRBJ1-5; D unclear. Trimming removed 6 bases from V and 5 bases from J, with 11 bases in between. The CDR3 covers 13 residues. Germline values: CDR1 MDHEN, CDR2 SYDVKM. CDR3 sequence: CASSRVADQPQHF. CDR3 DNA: TGTGCCAGCAGCCGGGTAGCGGATCAGCCCCAGCATTTT.

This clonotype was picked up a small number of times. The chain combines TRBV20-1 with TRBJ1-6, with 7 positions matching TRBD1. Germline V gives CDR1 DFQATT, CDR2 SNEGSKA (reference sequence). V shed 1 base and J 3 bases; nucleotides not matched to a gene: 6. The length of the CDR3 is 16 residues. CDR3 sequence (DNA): TGCAGTGCTAGAGTGGGAGACAGGGTCTATAATTCACCCCTCCACTTT. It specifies CSARVGDRVYNSPLHF.

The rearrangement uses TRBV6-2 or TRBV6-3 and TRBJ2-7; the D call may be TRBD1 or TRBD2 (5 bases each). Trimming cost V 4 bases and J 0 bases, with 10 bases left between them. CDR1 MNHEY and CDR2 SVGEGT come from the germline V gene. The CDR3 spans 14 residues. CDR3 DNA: TGTGCCAGCAGTTGGGACCCCCTCTCCTACGAGCAGTACTTC. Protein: CASSWDPLSYEQYF.